The T cell receptor beta chain described here comes from a study of cytomegalovirus exposure and HLA in healthy donors. Whole-study results and caveats: What a later analysis showed was that several of the most significant clusters appeared linked to common viral pathogens.

PCR involved 60 Vbeta and 13 Jbeta primers. This table comes from immunoSEQ multiplex PCR, and its TCRdb copy is limited to in-frame clones, with some not included. This sample carries approximately 200,000 clones, 79% of them seen once, and the ten largest clones take around 1.6%. The CDR3 totals 16 residues. Germline trimming cut 1 base from V and 6 bases from J; bases unmatched to any gene: 11. Germline CDR1 is LGHNA and CDR2 is YSLEER. Points on this clone: Antigen unknown.

This chain joins TRBV4-3 and TRBJ2-7, with 8 bases that match TRBD1. Sequencing was carried out using PBMCs. The origin of this receptor is a girl aged 10-17 years in good health and CMV-seropositive. The CDR3 DNA reads as TGCGCCAGCAGCCAAGGAGTCTGGACAGGGCGGCGCGAGCAGTACTTC. Translated, it gives CASSQGVWTGRREQYF.